Shown below are 8 T cell receptor beta chains from a single sample sequenced in a study of T cell changes during pregnancy in multiple sclerosis. This table comes from immunoSEQ multiplex PCR, and its TCRdb copy is limited to in-frame clones, with some not included. The data show around 57,000 clones, 90% seen once. The sample in question was peripheral blood, obtained in the third trimester of pregnancy. The receptors were gathered from a female donor in good health, enrolled as a control in a pregnancy study.

The rearrangement uses TRBV19 and TRBJ1-3; a possible D gene is TRBD1 (6 bases). CDR3 length equals 15 residues. Between the trimmed V and J ends, which lost 6 bases and 0 bases, there was a span of 12 bases. CDR1 is LNHDA and CDR2 is SQIVND in the germline V gene (reference sequence). The CDR3 nucleotides read TGTGCCAGTAGGGAAGCGGGACACTCTGGAAACACCATATATTTT. This translates into CASREAGHSGNTIYF. Combining the CDR3 with reference TRBV19 and TRBJ1-3 gives the whole variable domain DGGITQSPKYLFRKEGQNVTLSCEQNLNHDAMYWYRQDPGQGLRLIYYSQIVNDFQKGDIAEGYSVSREKKESFPLTVTSAQKNPTAFYLCASREAGHSGNTIYFGEGSWLTVV.

The chain employs TRBV18 and TRBJ2-7; 13 bases are a match to TRBD2. The junction had 9 bases not matched to a gene; V was cut back by 3 bases and J by 1 base. CDR1 KGHSH and CDR2 LQKENI come from the germline V gene. The CDR3 sequence is 18 residues long. CDR3 region: CASSPQLLAGGPSYEQYF. The CDR3, as DNA: TGTGCCAGCTCACCTCAATTACTAGCGGGAGGGCCGTCCTACGAGCAGTACTTC.

This rearrangement joins TRBV29-1 to TRBJ2-5; D perhaps matches TRBD2 (6 bases). The V end was cut by 6 bases, the J end by 1 base, with 12 bases between. Germline values: CDR1 SQVTM, CDR2 ANQGSEA. CDR3 length: 13 residues. This chain's CDR3 is CSVSTSTQETQYF. As DNA, the CDR3 is TGCAGCGTCTCAACTAGCACCCAAGAGACCCAGTACTTC.

This chain connects TRBV25-1 to TRBJ1-1; the D is unclear. The CDR3 extends over 14 amino acids. Germline assignment: CDR1 MGHDK and CDR2 SYGVNS. Between the trimmed V and J ends, which lost 3 bases and 5 bases, there was a span of 13 bases. CDR3 sequence: CASSEGPGWTEAFF. The CDR3 bases are TGTGCCAGCAGTGAGGGCCCGGGGTGGACTGAAGCTTTCTTT.

The chain joins TRBV7-2 to TRBJ2-3; 8 nucleotides line up with TRBD2. The CDR3 covers 15 residues. Germline lookup yields CDR1 SGHTA and CDR2 FQGNSA. V lost 3 bases and J lost 3; bases outside the gene matches: 5. CDR3 protein: CASSFQAGGTDTQYF. In DNA form, the CDR3 reads TGTGCCAGCAGCTTTCAGGCGGGGGGAACAGATACGCAGTATTTT.

This clone was picked up one time. The chain couples TRBV5-1 to TRBJ1-2, with D possibly being TRBD1 (5 bases). The CDR3 extends over 14 amino acids. Germline lookup yields CDR1 SGHRS and CDR2 YFSETQ. Between the trimmed V and J ends, which lost 5 bases and 2 bases, there was a span of 13 bases. The CDR3 loop reads CASRRDSPNYGYTF. CDR3 nucleotides: TGCGCCAGCAGACGGGACTCTCCGAACTATGGCTACACCTTC.

The CDR3 here is CASSDVLRGGNNEQFF. The CDR3 nucleotides read TGTGCCAGCAGCGACGTCCTCCGGGGAGGGAACAATGAGCAGTTCTTC. The chain has TRBV7-2 and TRBJ2-1; 7 bases are a match to TRBD2. V dropped 5 bases and J dropped 5; count of bases not matched to a gene: 12. The CDR3 covers 16 residues. Looked up from germline, CDR1 is SGHTA and CDR2 is FQGNSA.

The chain is built from TRBV5-3 and TRBJ1-4; D unresolved. TRBV5-3 is sorted into the ORF group, with uncertain function. This CDR3 has 15 amino acids. Trimming removed 2 bases at V and 3 bases at J, with 11 bases between. CDR3 DNA: TGTGCCAGAAGCTTAGGCAGGTCGGCTAATGAAAAACTGTTTTTT. Residues: CARSLGRSANEKLFF.